These 27 T cell receptor beta chains originate from one sample sequenced in a study of OX40 agonist ivuxolimab in advanced cancers. Clones were read by immunoSEQ multiplex PCR, and TCRdb kept only the in-frame ones, dropping some. The table includes 65,000 to 85,000 clones, around 81% detected once. The sample in question was CD4+ or CD8+ T cells sorted from blood, obtained in a trial of the OX40 agonist ivuxolimab. Source of these receptors: an adult with an advanced solid tumor such as melanoma, head and neck, liver or kidney cancer.

The genes are TRBV6-1 and TRBJ1-2; D is uncertain. The CDR3 is 13 amino acids. Trimming pared 7 bases from V and 0 bases from J, leaving 9 bases between. The germline V gene encodes CDR1 MNHNS and CDR2 SASEGT. DNA of the CDR3: TGTGCCAGCATACCCACCCCTAACTATGGCTACACCTTC. The encoded protein is CASIPTPNYGYTF.

The rearrangement uses TRBV9 and TRBJ2-2, with 9 nucleotides matching TRBD1. With 2 bases clipped from V and 7 bases from J, the junction kept 6 bases outside the gene matches. CDR1 and CDR2 (germline): SGDLS, YYNGEE. The length of the CDR3 is 15 residues. The CDR3 coding sequence is TGTGCCAGCAGCGTCTCCGGGACAGGGTACGGGGAGCTGTTTTTT. Protein: CASSVSGTGYGELFF.

The J gene is TRBJ1-3, the V gene TRBV7-2; D is undetermined. Germline V gene lookup returns CDR1 SGHTA and CDR2 FQGNSA. This CDR3 comprises 13 residues. Between the trimmed V and J ends, which lost 1 base and 5 bases, there was a span of 6 bases. Written as DNA, the CDR3 is TGTGCCAGCAGCTTAGGGACCCGAAACACCATATATTTT. Its translation is CASSLGTRNTIYF. Full variable domain (rest looked up from reference TRBV7-2 and TRBJ1-3): GAGVSQSPSNKVTEKGKDVELRCDPISGHTALYWYRQSLGQGLEFLIYFQGNSAPDKSGLPSDRFSAERTGGSVSTLTIQRTQQEDSAVYLCASSLGTRNTIYFGEGSWLTVV.

The chain is built from TRBV5-5 and TRBJ1-5; D gene uncertain. The V end was cut by 4 bases, the J end by 0 bases, with 11 bases between. CDR3 length: 15 amino acids. Germline CDR1 reads SGHKS; CDR2 reads YYEKEE (reference sequence). The CDR3 bases are TGTGCCAGCAGCCCGTTGACTCTTAGCAATCAGCCCCAGCATTTT. As protein: CASSPLTLSNQPQHF.

The chain carries TRBV14 and TRBJ1-1; no clear D. The V gene's germline CDR1 is SGHDN and CDR2 FVKESK. The CDR3 is 13 residues long. V lost 0 bases and J lost 1, with 3 bases in between. CDR3 DNA sequence: TGTGCCAGCAGCCAAGATCAGAACACTGAAGCTTTCTTT. Amino acid sequence: CASSQDQNTEAFF.

V is TRBV5-6 and J is TRBJ1-1; D is unresolved. The germline V gene encodes CDR1 SGHDT and CDR2 YYEEEE. V lost 6 bases and J 0 bases, leaving 9 bases between the germline ends. CDR3 length equals 13 residues. CDR3 in DNA: TGTGCCAGCACCCGAGAAATGAACACTGAAGCTTTCTTT. Translating it yields CASTREMNTEAFF.

The chain combines TRBV29-1 with TRBJ2-7, with 11 bases aligning to TRBD1. V shed 6 bases, J shed 4 bases, and the junction held 11 bases outside the gene matches. Looked up from germline, CDR1 is SQVTM and CDR2 is ANQGSEA. This CDR3 has 15 amino acids. The CDR3 sequence is CSVGLLDRGLYEQYF. DNA of the CDR3: TGCAGCGTGGGCCTATTGGACAGGGGGCTGTACGAGCAGTACTTC.

The chain recombines TRBV7-2 with TRBJ1-3, with 9 bases identical to TRBD1. The CDR3 is 15 amino acids. Germline assignment: CDR1 SGHTA and CDR2 FQGNSA. V shed 5 bases, J shed 3 bases, and the junction held 5 bases outside the gene matches. The CDR3 region has the DNA TGTGCCAGCAGCCTGGGACAGGGTAATGGAAACACCATATATTTT. Protein: CASSLGQGNGNTIYF.

Worth noting for this clone: Additional DNA sequences in this sample encode the identical CDR3. The V gene is TRBV7-8, the J gene TRBJ2-3, with TRBD1 as a possible D gene (6 bases). This CDR3 spans 16 amino acids. Germline CDR1 SGHVS, CDR2 FQNEAQ. Trimming took off 5 bases at V and 8 bases at J, with 23 bases between the two ends. The DNA for the CDR3 is TGTGCCAGCAGCCTTTTAGTGGGGGCTAACGACGGTACGCAGTATTTT. Encoded protein: CASSLLVGANDGTQYF.

This rearrangement joins TRBV13 to TRBJ2-3; the match to TRBD2 covers 8 bases. The CDR3 sequence is 16 residues long. With 7 bases clipped from V and 0 bases from J, the junction kept 9 bases outside the gene matches. Germline CDR1 and CDR2: PRHDT and FYEKMQ (reference sequence). The CDR3 DNA is TGTGCCAGCAACTCTTTCCGGGAGGGTAGCACAGATACGCAGTATTTT. This encodes CASNSFREGSTDTQYF.

The chain employs TRBV6-1 and TRBJ2-3; the match to TRBD1 covers 11 bases. Germline CDR1 reads MNHNS; CDR2 reads SASEGT. V shed 5 bases, J shed 7 bases, and the junction held 8 bases outside the gene matches. There are 15 residues in the CDR3. The CDR3 nucleotides are TGTGCCAGCAGTACCTCCGGGACAGGGGGAAATACGCAGTATTTT. It is translated as CASSTSGTGGNTQYF.

J is TRBJ1-4 and V is TRBV4-1; unclear D gene. V was cut by 1 base and J by 0 bases, with 12 bases left in between. Germline V gives CDR1 MGHRA, CDR2 YSYEKL. The CDR3 contains 17 residues. As DNA, the CDR3 is TGCGCCAGCAGCCAAGTTGGCGGAGGAGCAACTAATGAAAAACTGTTTTTT. This translates into CASSQVGGGATNEKLFF.

The V call is TRBV12-5, the J call TRBJ1-2; tentatively, D is TRBD1 (5 bases). The germline V gene has CDR1 LGHNT and CDR2 FRNRAP. The CDR3 runs 18 residues. V was cut by 2 bases and J by 5 bases, with 24 bases left in between. The CDR3, as DNA: TGTGCTAGTGGTTTGAGTTCGAGTGCCTGGGGGGTTCGGTATGGCTACACCTTC. Its translation: CASGLSSSAWGVRYGYTF.

This clone was observed once. V and J are TRBV5-1 and TRBJ1-1, with D possibly being TRBD1 (5 bases). The V gene lost 0 bases and the J gene lost 0 bases, with 9 bases spanning the gap. The CDR3 totals 15 residues. Germline values: CDR1 SGHRS, CDR2 YFSETQ. The CDR3 here is CASSLAGAVNTEAFF. As DNA, the CDR3 is TGCGCCAGCAGCTTGGCCGGGGCAGTGAACACTGAAGCTTTCTTT.

This clone has a handful of counts. The genes are TRBV4-2 and TRBJ2-6, with D unclear. The CDR3 runs 15 residues. V lost 5 bases to trimming and J lost 4 bases, with 12 bases between them. Germline CDR1 LGHNA, CDR2 YNFKEQ. As DNA, the CDR3 is TGTGCCAGCAGCAAGGCGTCCAACGGGGCCAACGTCCTGACTTTC. Protein product: CASSKASNGANVLTF.

The chain links TRBV9 to TRBJ2-6; tentatively, D is TRBD1 (6 bases). The ends were cut back, 2 bases at V and 4 bases at J, with 16 bases in the middle. There are 17 residues in the CDR3. The germline CDR1 and CDR2 sequences are SGDLS and YYNGEE. The CDR3 spells CASSVEQGPAGANVLTF. CDR3 DNA: TGTGCCAGCAGCGTCGAACAGGGTCCTGCCGGGGCCAACGTCCTGACTTTC. Together with reference TRBV9 and TRBJ2-6, the CDR3 gives the full variable domain: DSGVTQTPKHLITATGQRVTLRCSPRSGDLSVYWYQQSLDQGLQFLIQYYNGEERAKGNILERFSAQQFPDLHSELNLSSLELGDSALYFCASSVEQGPAGANVLTFGAGSRLTVL.

The V gene is TRBV10-3, the J gene TRBJ1-2, with D unresolved. Trimming removed 4 bases at V and 3 bases at J, with 9 bases between. This CDR3 is built from 13 residues. Germline CDR1 ENHRY, CDR2 SYGVKD. The CDR3 reads CAISVEADYGYTF. In nucleotides, the CDR3 is TGTGCCATCAGTGTAGAGGCAGACTATGGCTACACCTTC.

This rearrangement joins TRBV10-1 to TRBJ1-1; D gene unclear. Germline CDR1 WNHNN, CDR2 SYGVQD (reference sequence). Trimming stripped 3 bases from V and 1 base from J, with 6 bases between. The CDR3 spans 13 residues. The CDR3 DNA reads as TGCGCCAGCAGTGACATCGGGAACACTGAAGCTTTCTTT. This codes for CASSDIGNTEAFF.

This clone was detected only once. The chain recombines TRBV9 with TRBJ2-7; the D gene is possibly TRBD2 (5 bases). Germline CDR1 is SGDLS and CDR2 is YYNGEE. The V and J ends lost 0 bases and 3 bases respectively, with 7 bases between them. There are 13 residues in the CDR3. CDR3 nucleotides: TGTGCCAGCAGCGTAGCGGGAAGCTACGAGCAGTACTTC. Translating it yields CASSVAGSYEQYF.

The chain carries TRBV7-2 and TRBJ1-2; a possible D gene is TRBD1 (6 bases). The germline V gene has CDR1 SGHTA and CDR2 FQGNSA. The CDR3 length is 15 residues. V lost 7 bases and J 2 bases, leaving 17 bases between the germline ends. This chain's CDR3 is CASTTKSGQNYGYTF. The DNA of the CDR3 is TGTGCCAGCACCACAAAAAGTGGACAGAACTATGGCTACACCTTC.

The chain combines TRBV5-1 with TRBJ2-1; 7 nucleotides match TRBD1. Germline V gives CDR1 SGHRS, CDR2 YFSETQ. The CDR3 extends over 15 amino acids. J lost 5 bases, V lost 1 base, and 6 bases had no gene match. The CDR3 here is CASSLQPGQHNEQFF. The CDR3 DNA follows: TGCGCCAGCAGCTTGCAGCCGGGACAGCACAATGAGCAGTTCTTC.

The chain recombines TRBV5-1 with TRBJ2-2; 9 positions agree with TRBD2. This CDR3 contains 16 residues. The V and J ends lost 0 bases and 2 bases, in that order; junction bases with no gene match: 2. Germline lookup yields CDR1 SGHRS and CDR2 YFSETQ. CDR3 region: CASSLGGLANTGELFF. CDR3 DNA: TGCGCCAGCAGCTTGGGGGGACTAGCAAACACCGGGGAGCTGTTTTTT.

The chain has TRBV5-4 and TRBJ2-1; 7 nucleotides align to TRBD1. Per germline, CDR1 SGHNT and CDR2 YYREEE (reference sequence). The CDR3 is made up of 14 amino acids. The V and J ends lost 5 bases and 5 bases, in that order; junction bases with no gene match: 7. The CDR3 DNA follows: TGTGCCAGCAGACCACTAACAGGGGACAATGAGCAGTTCTTC. Protein product: CASRPLTGDNEQFF.

V is TRBV29-1 and J is TRBJ2-1; 7 bases agree with TRBD1. Germline-derived CDR1 and CDR2 are SQVTM and ANQGSEA. Losses at the gene ends were 2 bases for V and 7 bases for J; bases not matched to a gene: 11. The CDR3 loop spans 15 amino acids. Here the CDR3 DNA reads TGCAGCGTTGAACCCCCTACAGGGGCTTGGAATGAGCAGTTCTTC. Encoded protein: CSVEPPTGAWNEQFF.

The V call is TRBV28, the J call TRBJ2-7; 11 bases are a match to TRBD2. The CDR3 length is 14 residues. After removal of 6 bases from V and 9 bases from J, the junction contained 10 bases not matched to a gene. CDR1 is MDHEN and CDR2 is SYDVKM in the germline V gene. CDR3 in DNA: TGTGCCAGCAGCCCCGGCTTAGCGGGAGGGGTGCAGTACTTC. Translation: CASSPGLAGGVQYF.

The chain uses TRBV11-3 and TRBJ1-3; D gene unclear. The CDR3 spans 13 residues. V was shortened by 5 bases and J by 5 bases, with 10 bases between the two germline ends. Germline V CDR1 and CDR2: SGHNT, YENEEA. This CDR3 is CASSERGRNTIYF. In DNA, the CDR3 is TGTGCCAGCAGCGAGCGGGGTCGAAACACCATATATTTT.

The CDR3 region is CASTRGFTGELFF. The DNA for the CDR3 is TGTGCCAGCACCAGGGGGTTCACCGGGGAGCTGTTTTTT. This chain connects TRBV6-1 to TRBJ2-2, with 7 bases aligning to TRBD1. Trimming took 7 bases from V and 4 from J; bases not matched to a gene: 3. Germline loops: CDR1 MNHNS, CDR2 SASEGT. The CDR3 has 13 residues.